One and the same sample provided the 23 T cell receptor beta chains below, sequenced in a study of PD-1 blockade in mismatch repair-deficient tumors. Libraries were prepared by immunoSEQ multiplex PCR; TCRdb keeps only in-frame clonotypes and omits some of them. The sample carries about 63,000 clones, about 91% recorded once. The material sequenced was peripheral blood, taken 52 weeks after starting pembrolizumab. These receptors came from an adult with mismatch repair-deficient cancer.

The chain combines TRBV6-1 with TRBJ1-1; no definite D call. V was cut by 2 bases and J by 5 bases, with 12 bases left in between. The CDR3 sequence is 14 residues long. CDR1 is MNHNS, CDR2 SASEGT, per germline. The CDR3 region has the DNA TGTGCCAGCAGTGAATGGAAAAGTAAGACTGAAGCTTTCTTT. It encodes CASSEWKSKTEAFF.

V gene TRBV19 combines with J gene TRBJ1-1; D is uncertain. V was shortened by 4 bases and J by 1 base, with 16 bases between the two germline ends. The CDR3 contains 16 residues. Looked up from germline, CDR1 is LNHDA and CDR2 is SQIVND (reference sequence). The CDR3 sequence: CASSTLRVGWNTEAFF. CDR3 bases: TGTGCCAGTAGTACGCTGCGCGTGGGGTGGAACACTGAAGCTTTCTTT. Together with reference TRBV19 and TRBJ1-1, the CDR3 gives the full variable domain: DGGITQSPKYLFRKEGQNVTLSCEQNLNHDAMYWYRQDPGQGLRLIYYSQIVNDFQKGDIAEGYSVSREKKESFPLTVTSAQKNPTAFYLCASSTLRVGWNTEAFFGQGTRLTVV.

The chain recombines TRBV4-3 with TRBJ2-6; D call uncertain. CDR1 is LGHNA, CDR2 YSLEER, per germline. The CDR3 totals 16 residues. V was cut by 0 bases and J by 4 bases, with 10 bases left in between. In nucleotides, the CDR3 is TGCGCCAGCAGCCAAGATTTGGGGTCCGGGGCCAACGTCCTGACTTTC. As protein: CASSQDLGSGANVLTF.

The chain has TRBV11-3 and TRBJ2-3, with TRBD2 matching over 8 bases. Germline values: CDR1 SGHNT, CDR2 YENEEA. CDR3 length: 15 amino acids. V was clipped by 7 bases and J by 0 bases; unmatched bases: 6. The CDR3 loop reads CASTPPSGSTDTQYF. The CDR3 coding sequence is TGTGCCAGCACCCCCCCTAGCGGGAGCACAGATACGCAGTATTTT.

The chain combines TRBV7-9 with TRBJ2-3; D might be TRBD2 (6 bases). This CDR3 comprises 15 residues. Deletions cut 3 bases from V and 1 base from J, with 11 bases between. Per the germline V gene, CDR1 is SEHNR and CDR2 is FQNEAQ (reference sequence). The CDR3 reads CASSLLGGGTDTQYF. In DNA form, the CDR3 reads TGTGCCAGCAGCTTGTTGGGAGGTGGCACAGATACGCAGTATTTT. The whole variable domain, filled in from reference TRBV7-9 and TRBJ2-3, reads DTGVSQNPRHKITKRGQNVTFRCDPISEHNRLYWYRQTLGQGPEFLTYFQNEAQLEKSRLLSDRFSAERPKGSFSTLEIQRTEQGDSAMYLCASSLLGGGTDTQYFGPGTRLTVL.

In nucleotides, the CDR3 is TGTGCCAGCAGTTACACAAACGGCGAGCAGTACTTC. This gives the protein CASSYTNGEQYF. The chain combines TRBV6-5 with TRBJ2-7; D unresolved. The CDR3 is 12 amino acids. V was trimmed by 2 bases and J by 6 bases, leaving 8 bases between them. Germline-derived CDR1 and CDR2 are MNHEY and SVGAGI.

The CDR3 DNA reads TGTGCCAGCAGCAAGAAAAGGGACAGGAACACCGGGGAGCTGTTTTTT. Amino acids: CASSKKRDRNTGELFF. The rearrangement links TRBV7-2 to TRBJ2-2; 7 bases agree with TRBD1. J lost 1 base, V lost 5 bases, and 7 bases had no gene match. CDR1 and CDR2 (germline): SGHTA, FQGNSA. CDR3 length: 16 residues.

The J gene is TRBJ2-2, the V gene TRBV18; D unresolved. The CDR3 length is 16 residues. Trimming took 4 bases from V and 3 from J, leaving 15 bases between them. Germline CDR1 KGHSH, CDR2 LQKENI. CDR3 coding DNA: TGTGCCAGCTCACAGGCGGTGGGCAGCGACACCGGGGAGCTGTTTTTT. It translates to CASSQAVGSDTGELFF.

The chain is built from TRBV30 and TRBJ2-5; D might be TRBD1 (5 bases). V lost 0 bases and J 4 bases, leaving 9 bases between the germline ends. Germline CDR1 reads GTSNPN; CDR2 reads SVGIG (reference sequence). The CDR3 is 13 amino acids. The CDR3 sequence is CAWSVGRVETQYF. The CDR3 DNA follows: TGTGCCTGGAGTGTGGGCAGGGTAGAGACCCAGTACTTC.

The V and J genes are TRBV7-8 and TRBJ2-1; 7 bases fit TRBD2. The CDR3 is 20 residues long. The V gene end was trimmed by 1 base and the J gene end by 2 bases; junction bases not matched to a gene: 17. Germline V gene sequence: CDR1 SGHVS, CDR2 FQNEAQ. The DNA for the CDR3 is TGTGCCAGCAGCTTAGTTTTGGGGGAGGGGCTCGGAGGGGCCTACAATGAGCAGTTCTTC. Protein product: CASSLVLGEGLGGAYNEQFF.

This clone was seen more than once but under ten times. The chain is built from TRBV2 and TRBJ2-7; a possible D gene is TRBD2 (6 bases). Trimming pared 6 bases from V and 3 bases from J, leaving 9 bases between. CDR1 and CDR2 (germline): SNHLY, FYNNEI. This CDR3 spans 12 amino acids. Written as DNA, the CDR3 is TGTGCCAGCAGAGGACTAATCTACGAGCAGTACTTC. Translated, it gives CASRGLIYEQYF. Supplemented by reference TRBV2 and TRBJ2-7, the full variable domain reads EPEVTQTPSHQVTQMGQEVILRCVPISNHLYFYWYRQILGQKVEFLVSFYNNEISEKSEIFDDQFSVERPDGSNFTLKIRSTKLEDSAMYFCASRGLIYEQYFGPGTRLTVT.

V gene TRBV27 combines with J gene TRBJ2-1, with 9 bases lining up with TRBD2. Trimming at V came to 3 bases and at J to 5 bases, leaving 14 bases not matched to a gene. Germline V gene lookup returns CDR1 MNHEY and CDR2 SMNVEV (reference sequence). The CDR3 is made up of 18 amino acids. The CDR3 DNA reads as TGTGCCAGCAGTTTCCAGGGGTGGCGGGAGGGCCCGGACAATGAGCAGTTCTTC. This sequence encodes CASSFQGWREGPDNEQFF.

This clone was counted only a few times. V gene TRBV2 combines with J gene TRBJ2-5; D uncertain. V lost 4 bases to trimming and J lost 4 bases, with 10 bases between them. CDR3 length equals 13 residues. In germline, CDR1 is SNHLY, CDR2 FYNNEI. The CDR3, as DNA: TGTGCCAGCAGTGTCGTTTGGGGAGAGACCCAGTACTTC. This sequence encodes CASSVVWGETQYF. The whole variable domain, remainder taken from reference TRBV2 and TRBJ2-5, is EPEVTQTPSHQVTQMGQEVILRCVPISNHLYFYWYRQILGQKVEFLVSFYNNEISEKSEIFDDQFSVERPDGSNFTLKIRSTKLEDSAMYFCASSVVWGETQYFGPGTRLLVL.

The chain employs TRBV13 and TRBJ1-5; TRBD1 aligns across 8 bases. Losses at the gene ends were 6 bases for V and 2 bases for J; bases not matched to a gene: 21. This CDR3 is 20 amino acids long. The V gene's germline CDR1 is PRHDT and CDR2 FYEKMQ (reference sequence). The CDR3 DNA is TGTGCCAGCAGATCCGCACCTCCTCTTAACAGGGGGGGAGGCAATCAGCCCCAGCATTTT. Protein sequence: CASRSAPPLNRGGGNQPQHF.

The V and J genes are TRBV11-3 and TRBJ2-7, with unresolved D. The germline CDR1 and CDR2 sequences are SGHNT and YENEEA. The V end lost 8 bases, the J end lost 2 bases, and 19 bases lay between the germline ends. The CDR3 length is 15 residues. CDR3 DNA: TGTGCCAGCTCACCCTTTATCAACCCCACCTACGAGCAGTACTTC. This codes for CASSPFINPTYEQYF.

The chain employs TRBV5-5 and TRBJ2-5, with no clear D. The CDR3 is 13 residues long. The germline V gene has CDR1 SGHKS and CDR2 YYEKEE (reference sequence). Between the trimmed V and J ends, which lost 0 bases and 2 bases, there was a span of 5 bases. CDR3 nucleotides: TGTGCCAGCAGCTTGGTGGGACAAGAGACCCAGTACTTC. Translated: CASSLVGQETQYF.

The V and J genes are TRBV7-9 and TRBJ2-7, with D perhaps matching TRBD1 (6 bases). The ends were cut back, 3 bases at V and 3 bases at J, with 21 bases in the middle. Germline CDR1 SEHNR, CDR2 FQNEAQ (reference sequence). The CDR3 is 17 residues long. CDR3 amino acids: CASSFPRGSSTYYEQYF. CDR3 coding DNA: TGTGCCAGCAGCTTCCCTAGGGGGTCCTCTACTTACTACGAGCAGTACTTC.

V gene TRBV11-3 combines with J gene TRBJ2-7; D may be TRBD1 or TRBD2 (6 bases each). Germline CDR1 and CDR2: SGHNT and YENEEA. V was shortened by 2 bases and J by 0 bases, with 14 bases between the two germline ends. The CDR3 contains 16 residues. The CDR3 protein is CASSLRGASLSYEQYF. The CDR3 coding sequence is TGTGCCAGCAGCTTAAGGGGGGCCAGCCTCTCCTACGAGCAGTACTTC.

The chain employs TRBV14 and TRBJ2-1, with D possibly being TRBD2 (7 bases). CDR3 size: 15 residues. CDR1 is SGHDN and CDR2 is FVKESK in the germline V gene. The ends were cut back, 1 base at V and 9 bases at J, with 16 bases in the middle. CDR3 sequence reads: CASSQGVLRGGEQFF. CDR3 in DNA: TGTGCCAGCAGCCAAGGTGTTCTGAGGGGGGGTGAGCAGTTCTTC.

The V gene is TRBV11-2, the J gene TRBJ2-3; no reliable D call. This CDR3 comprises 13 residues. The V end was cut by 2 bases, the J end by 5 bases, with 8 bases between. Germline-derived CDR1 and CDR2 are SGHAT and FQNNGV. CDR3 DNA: TGTGCCAGCAGCTTAAGGTTAAGAGATACGCAGTATTTT. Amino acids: CASSLRLRDTQYF.

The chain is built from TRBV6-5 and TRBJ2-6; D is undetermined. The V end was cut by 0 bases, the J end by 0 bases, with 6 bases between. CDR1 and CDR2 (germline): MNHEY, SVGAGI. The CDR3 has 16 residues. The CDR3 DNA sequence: TGTGCCAGCAGTTACTCAGGGAACTCTGGGGCCAACGTCCTGACTTTC. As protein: CASSYSGNSGANVLTF.

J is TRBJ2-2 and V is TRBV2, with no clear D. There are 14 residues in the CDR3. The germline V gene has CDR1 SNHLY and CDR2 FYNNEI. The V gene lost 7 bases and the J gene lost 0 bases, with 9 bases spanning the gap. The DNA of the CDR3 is TGTGCCAGCACCCGTGGTACGAACACCGGGGAGCTGTTTTTT. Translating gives CASTRGTNTGELFF. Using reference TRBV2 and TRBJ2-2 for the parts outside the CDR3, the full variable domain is EPEVTQTPSHQVTQMGQEVILRCVPISNHLYFYWYRQILGQKVEFLVSFYNNEISEKSEIFDDQFSVERPDGSNFTLKIRSTKLEDSAMYFCASTRGTNTGELFFGEGSRLTVL.

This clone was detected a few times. Here the CDR3 reads CASSYSNTIYF. The CDR3 DNA reads as TGTGCCAGCAGTTACTCGAACACCATATATTTT. The genes are TRBV6-6 and TRBJ1-3; no firm D call. Per germline, CDR1 MNHNY and CDR2 SVGAGI (reference sequence). Trimming left V 0 bases short and J 7 bases short, with 1 base between. The CDR3 totals 11 residues.